These 2 T cell receptor beta chains came from one sample sequenced in a study of blood T cell repertoires in COVID-19. Clones were read by immunoSEQ multiplex PCR, and TCRdb kept only the in-frame ones, dropping some. This sample carries about 170,000 clones, less than 85% of them seen once, and the ten largest clones take approximately 12%. The sample was PBMCs or T cells enriched from blood (not recorded which). These receptors were taken from a man aged 45-65 years who had recovered from COVID-19.

The chain has TRBV15 and TRBJ2-5, with 8 bases aligning to TRBD2. The junction had 2 bases not matched to a gene; V was cut back by 0 bases and J by 5 bases. This CDR3 has 14 amino acids. Per the germline V gene, CDR1 is LNHNV and CDR2 is YYDKDF (reference sequence). CDR3 region: CATSRERGVETQYF. The CDR3 DNA is TGTGCCACCAGCAGAGAGCGGGGGGTTGAGACCCAGTACTTC.

V and J are TRBV28 and TRBJ1-3, with 7 bases lining up with TRBD1. The germline CDR1 and CDR2 sequences are MDHEN and SYDVKM. J was trimmed by 0 bases and V by 6 bases; bases with no gene match: 5. The CDR3 extends over 15 amino acids. The CDR3 region is CASSFPGGSGNTIYF. CDR3 nucleotide sequence: TGTGCCAGCAGCTTTCCAGGGGGCTCTGGAAACACCATATATTTT. Together with reference TRBV28 and TRBJ1-3, the CDR3 gives the full variable domain: DVKVTQSSRYLVKRTGEKVFLECVQDMDHENMFWYRQDPGLGLRLIYFSYDVKMKEKGDIPEGYSVSREKKERFSLILESASTNQTSMYLCASSFPGGSGNTIYFGEGSWLTVV.